The 7 T cell receptor beta chains in this list originate from one sample, sequenced in a study of OX40 agonist ivuxolimab in advanced cancers. Repertoires were generated with immunoSEQ multiplex PCR, while TCRdb's copy carries only in-frame clones and drops some. Of around 80,000 clones detected, around 87% appear once; the ten largest clones hold roughly 2.4%. The source was CD4+ or CD8+ T cells sorted from blood, collected in a trial of the OX40 agonist ivuxolimab. The source is an adult with an advanced solid tumor such as melanoma, head and neck, liver or kidney cancer.

The V call is TRBV28, the J call TRBJ1-4; a possible D gene is TRBD1 (6 bases). CDR1 is MDHEN, CDR2 SYDVKM, per germline. V shed 6 bases and J shed 7 bases, with 18 bases lying between them. The length of the CDR3 is 15 residues. The CDR3 reads CASSPPTGYSEKLFF. The CDR3 nucleotides are TGTGCCAGCAGCCCCCCCACAGGGTATAGTGAAAAACTGTTTTTT.

The CDR3 DNA reads as TGTGCCAGCAGCTTCGGGGGATGGGAAAAACTGTTTTTT. Translation: CASSFGGWEKLFF. The V and J genes are TRBV7-8 and TRBJ1-4, with D perhaps TRBD1 (5 bases). Looked up from germline, CDR1 is SGHVS and CDR2 is FQNEAQ. CDR3 length: 13 residues. V was trimmed by 3 bases and J by 8 bases, leaving 10 bases between them.

J is TRBJ2-2 and V is TRBV11-2; 7 bases match TRBD1. The germline V gene encodes CDR1 SGHAT and CDR2 FQNNGV. Trimming took 3 bases from V and 0 from J; bases not matched to a gene: 1. The CDR3 runs 15 residues. The DNA for the CDR3 is TGTGCCAGCAGCTTGGGGACAGCGAACACCGGGGAGCTGTTTTTT. Its protein is CASSLGTANTGELFF. Looking up the rest from reference TRBV11-2 and TRBJ2-2 gives the full variable domain: EAGVAQSPRYKIIEKRQSVAFWCNPISGHATLYWYQQILGQGPKLLIQFQNNGVVDDSQLPKDRFSAERLKGVDSTLKIQPAKLEDSAVYLCASSLGTANTGELFFGEGSRLTVL.

V and J are TRBV11-3 and TRBJ1-3; the D is unclear. This CDR3 contains 16 residues. Trimming left V 1 base short and J 4 bases short, with 14 bases between. Germline V gives CDR1 SGHNT, CDR2 YENEEA. CDR3 DNA sequence: TGTGCCAGCAGCTTAGGAGCTCCAGAACTAGGAAACACCATATATTTT. The encoded protein is CASSLGAPELGNTIYF.

This clone appeared a single time. The CDR3 bases are TGTGCCATCCGCGGCACAGATACGCAGTATTTT. This sequence encodes CAIRGTDTQYF. J is TRBJ2-3 and V is TRBV10-3; no clear D gene. The CDR3 is 11 amino acids. Per germline, CDR1 ENHRY and CDR2 SYGVKD. The V end lost 8 bases, the J end lost 1 base, and 4 bases lay between the germline ends.

This sequence joins TRBV28 and TRBJ1-1, with a tentative D call TRBD1 (5 bases). Trimming left V 1 base short and J 4 bases short, with 16 bases between. Germline V CDR1 and CDR2: MDHEN, SYDVKM. The CDR3 has 16 residues. CDR3 protein: CASSLSPLGRGTEAFF. For the CDR3, the DNA is TGTGCCAGCAGTTTATCGCCCCTCGGTAGGGGCACTGAAGCTTTCTTT.

V gene TRBV7-9 combines with J gene TRBJ1-1; D unresolved. Germline V gives CDR1 SEHNR, CDR2 FQNEAQ (reference sequence). Trimming pared 1 base from V and 1 base from J, leaving 10 bases between. This CDR3 region has 15 residues. The CDR3 loop reads CASSLGGVKNTEAFF. Written as DNA, the CDR3 is TGTGCCAGCAGCTTAGGAGGTGTTAAGAACACTGAAGCTTTCTTT.